These 30 T cell receptor beta chains came from one sample sequenced in a study of CD8+CD57+ T cells in acquired aplastic anemia. Selection for sequencing was limited to patients who had shown CD8+CD57+ cell expansion by flow cytometry. Template material for TCR beta VDJ and CDR3 profiling consisted of genomic DNA. TCRdb re-derived calls from the reads in MiXCR, one entry per CDR3 protein. The sample has 150,000 or so distinct CDR3 sequences, around half seen once; the top ten hold 3.2%. Sequencing was performed on sorted CD4+, CD8+, or CD8+CD57+ T cells (not recorded which) from PBMCs. These receptors were taken from a human donor with aplastic anemia.

V is TRBV19 and J is TRBJ2-1, with D possibly being TRBD2 (6 bases). Deletions cut 1 base from V and 11 bases from J, with 9 bases between. The CDR3 spans 12 residues. The germline V gene has CDR1 LNHDA and CDR2 SQIVND (reference sequence). CDR3 sequence: CASSIGGVQQFF. In DNA, the CDR3 is TGTGCCAGTAGTATAGGGGGGGTTCAGCAGTTCTTC.

V and J are TRBV9 and TRBJ1-2; D is undetermined. The germline CDR1 and CDR2 sequences are SGDLS and YYNGEE. The CDR3 sequence is 14 residues long. V shed 2 bases and J shed 4 bases, with 12 bases lying between them. The CDR3 DNA is TGTGCCAGCAGCGTTACAGCCTTCTCCTATGGCTACACCTTC. Protein: CASSVTAFSYGYTF.

This sequence joins TRBV12-3 or TRBV12-4 and TRBJ1-5; a weak D match, TRBD1 (5 bases). The CDR3 runs 11 residues. The V gene lost 6 bases and the J gene lost 13 bases, with 13 bases spanning the gap. The CDR3 DNA reads as TGTGCCAGCAGCCCGGGACGGCCACAGCATTTT. The encoded protein is CASSPGRPQHF.

This clonotype was detected many times. The chain recombines TRBV6-1 with TRBJ2-7, with 7 bases fitting TRBD1. V was clipped by 7 bases and J by 7 bases; unmatched bases: 10. The CDR3 loop spans 13 amino acids. Germline values: CDR1 MNHNS, CDR2 SASEGT. CDR3 coding DNA: TGTGCCAGCAACTATAGGGGGCAAAAGGAGCAGTACGTC. Translation gives CASNYRGQKEQYV.

This clonotype was counted ten times or more. This chain joins TRBV7-6 and TRBJ2-7, with TRBD1 identical over 10 bases. The CDR3 has 16 amino acids. Germline values: CDR1 SGHVS, CDR2 FNYEAQ. After removal of 0 bases from V and 0 bases from J, the junction contained 2 bases not matched to a gene. The CDR3 here is CASSLAGQGGSYEQYF. The DNA of the CDR3 is TGTGCCAGCAGCTTAGCCGGACAGGGGGGCTCCTACGAGCAGTACTTC.

This chain links TRBV2 with TRBJ2-7, with D possibly matching TRBD1 (5 bases). The CDR3 loop spans 12 amino acids. CDR1 and CDR2 from the germline V gene are SNHLY and FYNNEI. Trimming took 4 bases from V and 2 from J, leaving 6 bases between them. CDR3 in amino acids: CASSGRAYEQYF. Here the CDR3 DNA reads TGTGCCAGCAGTGGCAGGGCCTACGAGCAGTACTTC.

This clonotype was observed once. V usage is TRBV19 and J usage is TRBJ2-5, with a tentative D call TRBD2 (6 bases). CDR1 is LNHDA, CDR2 SQIVND, per germline (reference sequence). CDR3 length equals 15 residues. Trimming stripped 6 bases from V and 1 base from J, with 15 bases between. The DNA for the CDR3 is TGTGCCAGTAGGCGAAGGGAGGACACCCAAGAGACCCAGTACTTC. It is translated as CASRRREDTQETQYF.

The chain links TRBV10-3 to TRBJ2-5, with 15 bases identical to TRBD2. CDR3 length: 16 amino acids. J gave up 5 bases and V 6 bases, and 7 bases lay outside the gene matches. Germline V CDR1 and CDR2: ENHRY, SYGVKD. CDR3 bases: TGTGCCATCAGCGGGACTAGCGGGGGGATGGGCGAGACCCAGTACTTC. As protein: CAISGTSGGMGETQYF.

This clonotype has a handful of counts. The chain has TRBV20-1 and TRBJ2-7; tentative D call: TRBD2 (6 bases). This CDR3 spans 19 amino acids. Germline assignment: CDR1 DFQATT and CDR2 SNEGSKA (reference sequence). V was pared by 0 bases and J by 1 base, with 25 bases between. The CDR3 nucleotides read TGCAGTGCTAGAGATCTTAGGGAGGTACTTTCTGGGGCGTCCTACGAGCAGTACTTC. This sequence encodes CSARDLREVLSGASYEQYF.

The rearrangement uses TRBV2 and TRBJ2-5; possible D gene TRBD1, 8 bases. The CDR3 length is 13 residues. Per the germline V gene, CDR1 is SNHLY and CDR2 is FYNNEI. Trimming removed 9 bases at V and 7 bases at J, with 18 bases between. As DNA, the CDR3 is TGTGCCAGTCACAGGGGGGGGGCTGTGACCCAGTACTTC. Protein sequence: CASHRGGAVTQYF. The full variable domain, with the rest looked up from reference TRBV2 and TRBJ2-5, is EPEVTQTPSHQVTQMGQEVILRCVPISNHLYFYWYRQILGQKVEFLVSFYNNEISEKSEIFDDQFSVERPDGSNFTLKIRSTKLEDSAMYFCASHRGGAVTQYFGPGTRLLVL.

A note on this clonotype: A single base separates this from a much larger clone, so it may be a read error. The chain combines TRBV11-3 with TRBJ1-1; D not resolved. In germline, CDR1 is SGHNT, CDR2 YENEEA. The CDR3 runs 12 residues. The CDR3 is CTSSFGDTEAFF. DNA of the CDR3: TGTACCAGCAGCTTTGGGGATACTGAAGCTTTCTTT.

In this sample, this clonotype turned up many times. V usage is TRBV6-2 or TRBV6-3 and J usage is TRBJ1-2; the match to TRBD1 covers 7 bases. Germline values: CDR1 MNHEY, CDR2 SVGEGT. Trimming cost V 7 bases and J 5 bases; bases outside gene matches: 10. The CDR3 loop spans 14 amino acids. The CDR3 DNA reads TGTGCCAGCATTGGTGGGGACAGAAGATATGGCTACACCTTC. Protein sequence: CASIGGDRRYGYTF.

The rearrangement links TRBV4-1 to TRBJ1-1; D is ambiguous. This CDR3 spans 13 amino acids. The germline gives CDR1 MGHRA, CDR2 YSYEKL. Trimming removed 1 base at V and 7 bases at J, with 10 bases between. The CDR3 loop is CASSQGLPGEAFF. The CDR3 region has the DNA TGCGCCAGCAGCCAAGGACTTCCCGGTGAAGCTTTCTTT.

About this clonotype: The germline gene is not matched at one end of the junction; a read error may be the cause. This rearrangement joins TRBV28 to TRBJ1-5; TRBD1 matches 9 bases. This CDR3 has 16 amino acids. The germline V gene encodes CDR1 MDHEN and CDR2 SYDVKM. The CDR3 sequence: CASRVTGGQGNQPLHF. Here the CDR3 DNA reads TGTGCCAGCAGAGTTACAGGGGGCCAGGGCAATCAGCCCCTGCATTTT.

The J gene is TRBJ2-3, the V gene TRBV11-2; TRBD2 agrees at 11 bases. Germline CDR1 and CDR2: SGHAT and FQNNGV. The CDR3 totals 17 residues. The V and J ends lost 4 bases and 2 bases, in that order; junction bases with no gene match: 8. The chain's CDR3 is CASSWPTSGGPTDTQYF. CDR3 coding DNA: TGTGCCAGCAGCTGGCCCACTAGCGGGGGCCCCACAGATACGCAGTATTTT. Combining the CDR3 with reference TRBV11-2 and TRBJ2-3 gives the whole variable domain EAGVAQSPRYKIIEKRQSVAFWCNPISGHATLYWYQQILGQGPKLLIQFQNNGVVDDSQLPKDRFSAERLKGVDSTLKIQPAKLEDSAVYLCASSWPTSGGPTDTQYFGPGTRLTVL.

This chain joins TRBV10-3 and TRBJ1-6, with TRBD1 identical over 7 bases. The V gene end was trimmed by 2 bases and the J gene end by 10 bases; junction bases not matched to a gene: 5. Germline assignment: CDR1 ENHRY and CDR2 SYGVKD. The CDR3 runs to 14 residues. The CDR3 DNA reads TGTGCCATCAGTGAGCAAAACAGGGGATCACCCCTCCACTTT. Translation: CAISEQNRGSPLHF.

This clonotype was seen only a few times. The chain links TRBV29-1 to TRBJ2-7; the D is unclear. CDR1 and CDR2 from the germline V gene are SQVTM and ANQGSEA. Deletions cut 7 bases from V and 3 bases from J, with 10 bases between. The CDR3 contains 11 residues. The CDR3 sequence: CSASNFYEQYF. CDR3 coding DNA: TGCAGCGCCAGTAATTTCTACGAGCAGTACTTC.

This clonotype occurred many times. V usage is TRBV29-1 and J usage is TRBJ1-1; D is perhaps TRBD1 (6 bases). Per germline, CDR1 SQVTM and CDR2 ANQGSEA. CDR3 size: 12 residues. The germline V and J ends were trimmed by 6 bases and 4 bases, with 12 bases remaining between them. This CDR3 reads CSVTGRSTEAFF. The DNA for the CDR3 is TGCAGCGTAACAGGGAGGAGCACTGAAGCTTTCTTT.

This clonotype was seen many times. CDR3 amino acids: CASTLKDRVQGYTF. For the CDR3, the DNA is TGTGCCAGCACCCTAAAAGACAGGGTGCAGGGCTACACCTTC. V usage is TRBV6-1 and J usage is TRBJ1-2; 7 nucleotides match TRBD1. From germline, CDR1 is MNHNS and CDR2 SASEGT. The trim removed 7 bases at V and 8 bases at J, leaving 13 bases unmatched. The CDR3 has 14 amino acids.

This sequence joins TRBV27 and TRBJ2-5; TRBD1 aligns across 7 bases. This CDR3 contains 14 residues. Trimming took 6 bases from V and 2 from J; bases not matched to a gene: 6. Germline V CDR1 and CDR2: MNHEY, SMNVEV (reference sequence). CDR3 in amino acids: CASRPQGRQETQYF. The DNA for the CDR3 is TGTGCCAGCAGGCCACAGGGGAGACAAGAGACCCAGTACTTC.

This clonotype has at least ten counts. This chain uses TRBV19 with TRBJ1-5; TRBD1 matches 9 bases. With 7 bases clipped from V and 6 bases from J, the junction kept 10 bases outside the gene matches. Looked up from germline, CDR1 is LNHDA and CDR2 is SQIVND (reference sequence). The CDR3 runs to 15 residues. The CDR3 coding sequence is TGTGCCAGTAATATCGGTACAGGGGGCGGTCAGCCCCAGCATTTT. It is translated as CASNIGTGGGQPQHF.

The rearrangement joins TRBV19 to TRBJ1-2; the D is unclear. Germline V gene sequence: CDR1 LNHDA, CDR2 SQIVND (reference sequence). The CDR3 is made up of 12 amino acids. V was pared by 7 bases and J by 8 bases, with 14 bases between. CDR3 sequence reads: CASMGTPGGYTF. The CDR3 nucleotides read TGTGCCAGTATGGGCACCCCCGGGGGCTACACCTTC.

In its sample, this clonotype was seen many times. The chain uses TRBV5-6 and TRBJ1-2, with no clear D. Germline loops: CDR1 SGHDT, CDR2 YYEEEE. Trimming removed 6 bases from V and 2 bases from J, with 11 bases in between. The CDR3 covers 13 residues. This CDR3 reads CASKNTVNYGYTF. CDR3 coding DNA: TGTGCCAGCAAGAATACCGTGAACTATGGCTACACCTTC.

The chain joins TRBV15 to TRBJ1-1; TRBD1 might be the D (5 bases). The CDR3 consists of 15 residues. Looked up from germline, CDR1 is LNHNV and CDR2 is YYDKDF (reference sequence). V was pared by 1 base and J by 1 base, with 10 bases between. CDR3 DNA: TGTGCCACCAGCAGAGTCGGGGGTTCGAACACTGAAGCTTTCTTT. Translating gives CATSRVGGSNTEAFF.

This clonotype turned up a few times. The V call is TRBV29-1, the J call TRBJ2-1, with D unclear. Per germline, CDR1 SQVTM and CDR2 ANQGSEA. The CDR3 runs to 15 residues. Trimming took 1 base from V and 3 from J, leaving 13 bases between them. CDR3 loop: CSVEGGKDGYNEQFF. CDR3 coding DNA: TGCAGCGTTGAAGGTGGGAAGGACGGCTACAATGAGCAGTTCTTC.

The chain links TRBV4-3 to TRBJ2-7; D uncertain. The CDR3 sequence is 14 residues long. Germline values: CDR1 LGHNA, CDR2 YSLEER. The V end was cut by 0 bases, the J end by 4 bases, with 10 bases between. The chain's CDR3 is CASSQDILGYEQYF. The DNA for the CDR3 is TGCGCCAGCAGCCAAGACATCCTCGGTTACGAGCAGTACTTC.

This clonotype turned up a few times. The CDR3 here is CASNQVETQYF. In DNA form, the CDR3 reads TGTGCCAGCAACCAGGTCGAGACCCAGTACTTC. The chain couples TRBV2 to TRBJ2-5; unclear D gene. Germline CDR1 reads SNHLY; CDR2 reads FYNNEI. CDR3 size: 11 residues. Trimming removed 7 bases at V and 5 bases at J, with 8 bases between. Filled out from reference TRBV2 and TRBJ2-5, the complete variable domain reads EPEVTQTPSHQVTQMGQEVILRCVPISNHLYFYWYRQILGQKVEFLVSFYNNEISEKSEIFDDQFSVERPDGSNFTLKIRSTKLEDSAMYFCASNQVETQYFGPGTRLLVL.

The V gene is TRBV6-1, the J gene TRBJ2-1; 7 nucleotides line up with TRBD1. Germline-derived CDR1 and CDR2 are MNHNS and SASEGT. V lost 6 bases, J lost 6 bases, and 14 bases stayed unmatched. The CDR3 is made up of 16 amino acids. CDR3 sequence reads: CASSEPRQGNGNEQFF. DNA of the CDR3: TGTGCCAGCAGCGAGCCTCGACAGGGTAATGGCAATGAGCAGTTCTTC.

This chain joins TRBV7-8 and TRBJ2-7, with D maybe TRBD1 (7 bases). Trimming shortened V by 5 bases and J by 4 bases, and 15 bases separated the two germline ends. CDR3 length: 14 amino acids. The germline CDR1 and CDR2 sequences are SGHVS and FQNEAQ. This CDR3 reads CASSEQTGTYEQYV. The CDR3 nucleotides read TGTGCCAGCAGCGAACAGACAGGGACTTACGAGCAGTACGTC.

This clonotype came up many times. The chain uses TRBV2 and TRBJ2-7, with 7 bases lining up with TRBD1. The V and J ends lost 11 bases and 0 bases, in that order; junction bases with no gene match: 10. The CDR3 has 14 residues. The germline gives CDR1 SNHLY, CDR2 FYNNEI. This chain's CDR3 is CAGAPDRVSYEQYF. The CDR3 DNA reads TGTGCCGGCGCCCCCGACAGGGTCTCCTACGAGCAGTACTTC.